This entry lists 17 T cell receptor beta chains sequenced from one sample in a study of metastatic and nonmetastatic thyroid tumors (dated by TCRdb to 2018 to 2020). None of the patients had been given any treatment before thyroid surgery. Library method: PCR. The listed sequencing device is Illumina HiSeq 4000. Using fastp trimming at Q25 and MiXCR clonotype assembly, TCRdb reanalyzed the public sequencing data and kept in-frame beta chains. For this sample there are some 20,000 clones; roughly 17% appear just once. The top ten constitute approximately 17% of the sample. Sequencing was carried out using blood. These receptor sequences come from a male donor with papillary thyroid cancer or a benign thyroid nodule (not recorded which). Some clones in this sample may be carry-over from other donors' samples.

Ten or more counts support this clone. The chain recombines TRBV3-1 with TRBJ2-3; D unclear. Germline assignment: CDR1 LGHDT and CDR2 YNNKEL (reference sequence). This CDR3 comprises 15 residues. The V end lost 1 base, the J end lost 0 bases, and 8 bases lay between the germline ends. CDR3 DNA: TGTGCCAGCAGCCAAGGCCTTATTAGCACAGATACGCAGTATTTT. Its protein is CASSQGLISTDTQYF.

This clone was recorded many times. The DNA for the CDR3 is TGCAGTGCTAGCTGGTCTCAAACAGATACGCAGTATTTT. Its translation is CSASWSQTDTQYF. V usage is TRBV20-1 and J usage is TRBJ2-3; D gene ambiguous. The CDR3 contains 13 residues. Trimming removed 3 bases at V and 3 bases at J, with 10 bases between. From germline, CDR1 is DFQATT and CDR2 SNEGSKA (reference sequence).

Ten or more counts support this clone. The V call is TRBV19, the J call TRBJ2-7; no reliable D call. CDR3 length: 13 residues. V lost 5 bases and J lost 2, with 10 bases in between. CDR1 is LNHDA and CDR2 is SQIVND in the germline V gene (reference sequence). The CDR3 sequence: CASSSVAAYEQYF. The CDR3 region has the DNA TGTGCCAGTAGTTCAGTAGCAGCCTACGAGCAGTACTTC.

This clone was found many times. The CDR3 nucleotides read TGTGCCAGCAGCTCTAGGACAAACCAAGAGACCCAGTACTTC. Its protein is CASSSRTNQETQYF. J is TRBJ2-5 and V is TRBV7-6; maybe TRBD1 (5 bases). Trimming removed 4 bases at V and 0 bases at J, with 9 bases between. Per the germline V gene, CDR1 is SGHVS and CDR2 is FNYEAQ. This CDR3 spans 14 amino acids.

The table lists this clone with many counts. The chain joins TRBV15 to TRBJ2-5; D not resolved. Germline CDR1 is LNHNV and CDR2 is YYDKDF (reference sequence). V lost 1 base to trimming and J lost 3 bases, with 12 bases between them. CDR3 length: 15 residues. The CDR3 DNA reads TGTGCCACCAGCAGAGGTTCTGGCAGTGAAGAGACCCAGTACTTC. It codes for CATSRGSGSEETQYF.

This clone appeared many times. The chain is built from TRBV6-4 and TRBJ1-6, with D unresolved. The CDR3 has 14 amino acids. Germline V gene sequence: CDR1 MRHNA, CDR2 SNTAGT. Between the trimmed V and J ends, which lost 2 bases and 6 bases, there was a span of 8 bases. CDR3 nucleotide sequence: TGTGCCAGCAGTGACCGGCCAGTTAATTCACCCCTCCACTTT. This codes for CASSDRPVNSPLHF.

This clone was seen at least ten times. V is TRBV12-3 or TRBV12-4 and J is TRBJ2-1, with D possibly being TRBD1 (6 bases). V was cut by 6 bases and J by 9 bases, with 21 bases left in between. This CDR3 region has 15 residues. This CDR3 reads CASRLAGGGRGEQFF. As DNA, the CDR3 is TGTGCCAGCAGACTCGCAGGCGGAGGCAGGGGTGAGCAGTTCTTC.

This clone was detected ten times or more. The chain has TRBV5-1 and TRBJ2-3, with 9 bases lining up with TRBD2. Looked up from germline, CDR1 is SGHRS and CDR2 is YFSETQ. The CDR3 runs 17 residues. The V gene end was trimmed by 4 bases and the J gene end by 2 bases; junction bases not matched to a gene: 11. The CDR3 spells CASSPPSGVRYTDTQYF. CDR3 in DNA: TGCGCCAGCAGCCCCCCTAGCGGGGTCCGATACACAGATACGCAGTATTTT.

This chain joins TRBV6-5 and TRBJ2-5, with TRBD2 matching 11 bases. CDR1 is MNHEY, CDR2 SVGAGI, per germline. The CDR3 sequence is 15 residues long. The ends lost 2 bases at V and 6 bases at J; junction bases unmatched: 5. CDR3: CASSYGTSGRQTQYF. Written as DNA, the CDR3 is TGTGCCAGCAGTTACGGGACTAGCGGACGCCAGACCCAGTACTTC.

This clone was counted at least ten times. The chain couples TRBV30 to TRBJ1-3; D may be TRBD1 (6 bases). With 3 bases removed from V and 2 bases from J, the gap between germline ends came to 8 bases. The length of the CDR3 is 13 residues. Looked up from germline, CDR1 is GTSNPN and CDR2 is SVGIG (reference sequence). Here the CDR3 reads CAWRRTAGNTIYF. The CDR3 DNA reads TGTGCCTGGAGACGGACAGCTGGAAACACCATATATTTT.

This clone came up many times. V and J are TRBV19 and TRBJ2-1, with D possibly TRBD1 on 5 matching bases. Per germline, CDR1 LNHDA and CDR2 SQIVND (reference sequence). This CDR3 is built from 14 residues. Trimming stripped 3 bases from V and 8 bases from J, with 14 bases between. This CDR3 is CASSIWEGHDEQFF. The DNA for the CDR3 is TGTGCCAGTAGTATTTGGGAAGGACATGATGAGCAGTTCTTC.

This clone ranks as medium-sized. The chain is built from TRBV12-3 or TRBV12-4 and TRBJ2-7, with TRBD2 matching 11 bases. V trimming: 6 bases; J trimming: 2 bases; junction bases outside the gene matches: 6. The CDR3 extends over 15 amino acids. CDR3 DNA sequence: TGTGCCAGCAGCCAGACTAGCGGGACGACCTACGAGCAGTACTTC. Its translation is CASSQTSGTTYEQYF.

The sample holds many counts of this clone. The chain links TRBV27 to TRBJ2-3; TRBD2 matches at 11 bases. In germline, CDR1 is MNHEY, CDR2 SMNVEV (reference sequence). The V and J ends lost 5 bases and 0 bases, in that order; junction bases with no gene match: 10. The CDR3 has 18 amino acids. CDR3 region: CASSPHGTSGPSTDTQYF. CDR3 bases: TGTGCCAGCAGTCCCCACGGGACTAGCGGACCTAGCACAGATACGCAGTATTTT.

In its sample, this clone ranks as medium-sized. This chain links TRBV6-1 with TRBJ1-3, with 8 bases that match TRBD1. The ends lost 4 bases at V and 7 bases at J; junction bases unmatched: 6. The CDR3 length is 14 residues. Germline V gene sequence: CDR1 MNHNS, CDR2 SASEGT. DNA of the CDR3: TGTGCCAGCAGTGTGGACAGGGATATGAACACCATATATTTT. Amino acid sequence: CASSVDRDMNTIYF.

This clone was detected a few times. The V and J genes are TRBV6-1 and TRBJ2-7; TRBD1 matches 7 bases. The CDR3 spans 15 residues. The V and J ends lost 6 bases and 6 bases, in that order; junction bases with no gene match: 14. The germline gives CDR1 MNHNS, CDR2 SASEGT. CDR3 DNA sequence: TGTGCCAGCAGAGAAATGTGGGGACAGACTGGCGAGCAGTACTTC. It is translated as CASREMWGQTGEQYF.

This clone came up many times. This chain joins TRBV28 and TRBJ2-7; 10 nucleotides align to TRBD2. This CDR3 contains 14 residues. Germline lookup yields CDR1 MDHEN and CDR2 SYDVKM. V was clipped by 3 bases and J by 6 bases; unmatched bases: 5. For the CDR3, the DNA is TGTGCCAGCAGTTTTGGGCTAGCGGGAGTCGAGCAGTACTTC. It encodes CASSFGLAGVEQYF.

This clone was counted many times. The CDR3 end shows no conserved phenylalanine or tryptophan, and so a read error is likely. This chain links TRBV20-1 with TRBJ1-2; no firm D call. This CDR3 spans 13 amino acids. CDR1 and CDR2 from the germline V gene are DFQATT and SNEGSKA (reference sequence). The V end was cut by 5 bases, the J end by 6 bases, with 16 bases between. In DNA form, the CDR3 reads TGCAGTGCTTCCGGGCGCCTACGGCATGGCTACACCCTC. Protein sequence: CSASGRLRHGYTL.